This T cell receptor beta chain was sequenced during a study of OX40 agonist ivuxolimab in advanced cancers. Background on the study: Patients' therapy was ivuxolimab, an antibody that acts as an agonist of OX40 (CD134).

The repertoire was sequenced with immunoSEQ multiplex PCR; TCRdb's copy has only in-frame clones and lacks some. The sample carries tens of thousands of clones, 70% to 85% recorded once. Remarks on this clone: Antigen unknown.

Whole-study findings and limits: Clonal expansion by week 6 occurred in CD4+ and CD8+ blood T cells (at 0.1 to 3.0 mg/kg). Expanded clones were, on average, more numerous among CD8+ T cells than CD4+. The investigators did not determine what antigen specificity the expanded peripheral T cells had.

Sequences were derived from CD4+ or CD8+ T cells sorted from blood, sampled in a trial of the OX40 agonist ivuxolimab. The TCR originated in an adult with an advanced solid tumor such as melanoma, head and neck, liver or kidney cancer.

The CDR3 nucleotides are TGTGCCAGCAGCCCGCGGGCAGGGCGCGATACGCAGTATTTT. Translated, it gives CASSPRAGRDTQYF. The chain combines TRBV7-3 with TRBJ2-3, with D perhaps given as TRBD1 or TRBD2 (5 bases each). Germline V gene sequence: CDR1 SGHTA, CDR2 FQGTGA. This CDR3 is 14 amino acids long. Between the trimmed V and J ends, which lost 5 bases and 6 bases, there was a span of 15 bases. The whole variable domain, remainder taken from reference TRBV7-3 and TRBJ2-3, is GAGVSQTPSNKVTEKGKYVELRCDPISGHTALYWYRQSLGQGPEFLIYFQGTGAADDSGLPNDRFFAVRPEGSVSTLKIQRTERGDSAVYLCASSPRAGRDTQYFGPGTRLTVL.